These 17 T cell receptor beta chains came from one sample sequenced in a study of cytomegalovirus exposure and HLA in healthy donors. Use of 60 Vbeta and 13 Jbeta primers characterized the PCR. Data came from immunoSEQ multiplex PCR; TCRdb stores just in-frame clones and leaves some out. The repertoire holds about 270,000 clones, with more than 55% as singletons. The sequenced material came from PBMCs. The receptors were sampled from a female donor in good health and CMV-seronegative.

The chain has TRBV29-1 and TRBJ2-2; D perhaps matches TRBD2 (7 bases). Germline V gene lookup returns CDR1 SQVTM and CDR2 ANQGSEA. Trimming took off 4 bases at V and 6 bases at J, with 12 bases between the two ends. This CDR3 spans 13 amino acids. The CDR3: CSVGEGDAGELFF. The CDR3 DNA reads TGCAGCGTTGGGGAGGGGGACGCCGGGGAGCTGTTTTTT.

This clone showed up just a few times. V usage is TRBV7-9 and J usage is TRBJ2-1, with D possibly being TRBD1 (7 bases). V shed 5 bases and J shed 6 bases, with 14 bases lying between them. CDR1 and CDR2 from the germline V gene are SEHNR and FQNEAQ (reference sequence). The CDR3 length is 14 residues. The CDR3 spells CASSPDREVNEQFF. The CDR3 coding sequence is TGTGCCAGCAGCCCCGACAGGGAGGTCAATGAGCAGTTCTTC.

The chain's CDR3 is CASRGQGLNYGYTF. CDR3 nucleotides: TGTGCCAGTAGAGGACAGGGGTTAAACTATGGCTACACCTTC. The chain links TRBV19 to TRBJ1-2, with 9 bases aligning to TRBD1. V was pared by 6 bases and J by 2 bases, with 4 bases of the junction left unmatched. Germline V gene sequence: CDR1 LNHDA, CDR2 SQIVND (reference sequence). The CDR3 totals 14 residues. Full variable domain (rest looked up from reference TRBV19 and TRBJ1-2): DGGITQSPKYLFRKEGQNVTLSCEQNLNHDAMYWYRQDPGQGLRLIYYSQIVNDFQKGDIAEGYSVSREKKESFPLTVTSAQKNPTAFYLCASRGQGLNYGYTFGSGTRLTVV.

The chain is built from TRBV5-1 and TRBJ2-2; TRBD2 matches 8 bases. Trimming removed 0 bases from V and 1 base from J; junction bases left unmatched: 2. CDR3 length: 16 residues. The germline V gene has CDR1 SGHRS and CDR2 YFSETQ. CDR3 sequence: CASSLGLAGNTGELFF. CDR3 nucleotide sequence: TGCGCCAGCAGCTTGGGTCTAGCGGGGAACACCGGGGAGCTGTTTTTT.

This clone came up a few times. The chain has TRBV5-1 and TRBJ2-7; D is possibly TRBD2 (6 bases). The germline V gene has CDR1 SGHRS and CDR2 YFSETQ. Deletions cut 2 bases from V and 5 bases from J, with 20 bases between. The length of the CDR3 is 16 residues. CDR3 DNA: TGCGCCAGCAGCTTTACACCGGGACTTACTTGGGACGAGCAGTACTTC. Residues: CASSFTPGLTWDEQYF.

The chain carries TRBV9 and TRBJ2-1, with TRBD2 matching over 8 bases. With 3 bases clipped from V and 3 bases from J, the junction kept 2 bases outside the gene matches. From germline, CDR1 is SGDLS and CDR2 YYNGEE. The length of the CDR3 is 14 residues. CDR3 coding DNA: TGTGCCAGCAGCGCGGGACTAGTCTACAATGAGCAGTTCTTC. Its protein product is CASSAGLVYNEQFF.

The chain combines TRBV11-1 with TRBJ2-7; 12 bases agree with TRBD1. Germline V gives CDR1 SGHAT, CDR2 FQDESV (reference sequence). The length of the CDR3 is 15 residues. V trimming: 5 bases; J trimming: 4 bases; junction bases outside the gene matches: 6. The CDR3 region is CASSTGQGASYEQYF. The CDR3 bases are TGTGCCAGCAGCACGGGACAGGGGGCGTCGTACGAGCAGTACTTC.

V gene TRBV9 combines with J gene TRBJ2-1; the match to TRBD1 covers 9 bases. Germline V gene data show CDR1 as SGDLS and CDR2 as YYNGEE. Unmatched junction bases numbered 9, after V lost 0 bases and J lost 8 bases. The CDR3 contains 16 residues. In nucleotides, the CDR3 is TGTGCCAGCAGCGTAGGTAGGACAGGGGCGGAAGATGAGCAGTTCTTC. Translation: CASSVGRTGAEDEQFF.

J is TRBJ1-5 and V is TRBV6-1; possibly TRBD1 for D (6 bases). Germline V lookup: CDR1 MNHNS, CDR2 SASEGT. Trimming cost V 8 bases and J 3 bases, with 11 bases left between them. The CDR3 contains 13 residues. CDR3 nucleotides: TGTGCCAGCGAAAGGACAGTCAATCAGCCCCAGCATTTT. It yields the protein CASERTVNQPQHF.

This clone appeared a few times. The genes are TRBV28 and TRBJ1-5; a weak D match, TRBD1 (6 bases). The V gene lost 7 bases and the J gene lost 4 bases, with 20 bases spanning the gap. This CDR3 region has 16 residues. Germline values: CDR1 MDHEN, CDR2 SYDVKM. The CDR3 DNA sequence: TGTGCCAGCAAGGGACGGGGCAGGGGCACTAATCAGCCCCAGCATTTT. Translation: CASKGRGRGTNQPQHF.

CDR3 DNA sequence: TGTGCCAGCAGCTTAAAGGCAGGGGTCAATGAGCAGTTCTTC. Residues: CASSLKAGVNEQFF. The rearrangement links TRBV7-2 to TRBJ2-1, with D possibly TRBD1 on 6 matching bases. The germline CDR1 and CDR2 sequences are SGHTA and FQGNSA. CDR3 length: 14 amino acids. V dropped 2 bases and J dropped 6 bases, with 11 bases sitting between them.

V usage is TRBV5-1 and J usage is TRBJ2-7, with TRBD1 identical over 9 bases. V gave up 1 base and J gave up 2 bases; unmatched junction bases: 4. Per germline, CDR1 SGHRS and CDR2 YFSETQ. This CDR3 has 15 amino acids. In nucleotides, the CDR3 is TGCGCCAGCAGCTTGTGGGGACAGGGTGCCTACGAGCAGTACTTC. Its protein product is CASSLWGQGAYEQYF.

This chain links TRBV21-1 with TRBJ1-5. TRBV21-1 constitutes a pseudogene. This CDR3 spans 14 amino acids. In DNA, the CDR3 is TGTGCCAGCAGCAAAGGTCCGGGGGGTACGCCCCAGCATTTT. Translating it yields CASSKGPGGTPQHF.

The V and J genes are TRBV7-2 and TRBJ2-1, with TRBD2 matching 7 bases. J lost 14 bases, V lost 1 base, and 11 bases had no gene match. This CDR3 region has 14 residues. The germline V gene encodes CDR1 SGHTA and CDR2 FQGNSA. CDR3 sequence reads: CASSLGGPAGLEFF. The CDR3 DNA is TGTGCCAGCAGCTTAGGAGGGCCAGCGGGACTTGAGTTCTTC.

The chain is built from TRBV7-9 and TRBJ1-5, with 10 bases fitting TRBD1. CDR1 is SEHNR and CDR2 is FQNEAQ in the germline V gene (reference sequence). Trimming at V came to 5 bases and at J to 5 bases, leaving 3 bases not matched to a gene. The CDR3 extends over 14 amino acids. CDR3 sequence reads: CASSGDRGHQPQHF. The DNA for the CDR3 is TGTGCCAGCAGCGGGGACAGGGGACATCAGCCCCAGCATTTT.

This clone has only a few counts. The chain uses TRBV9 and TRBJ1-1, with D unresolved. The length of the CDR3 is 12 residues. Germline V gene sequence: CDR1 SGDLS, CDR2 YYNGEE. Between the trimmed V and J ends, which lost 0 bases and 6 bases, there was a span of 6 bases. The CDR3 nucleotides are TGTGCCAGCAGCGTAGGGGGAGCTGAAGCTTTCTTT. Its translation: CASSVGGAEAFF.

The CDR3 reads CASTSRTKINEQYF. The CDR3 DNA reads TGTGCCAGCACCTCGAGGACAAAGATCAACGAGCAGTACTTC. The chain uses TRBV6-5 and TRBJ2-7; TRBD1 might be the D (5 bases). Trimming took off 7 bases at V and 5 bases at J, with 18 bases between the two ends. This CDR3 region has 14 residues. Germline assignment: CDR1 MNHEY and CDR2 SVGAGI.